This T cell receptor beta chain was profiled in a study of cytomegalovirus exposure and HLA in healthy donors. Study-level information: A subsequent analysis stated that the roughly 130 validation repertoires were run on the same platform as the approximately 610 first-cohort repertoires. Whole-study findings and limits: Cytomegalovirus status was reportedly diagnosed by the classifier with high sensitivity and specificity. In vitro experiments confirmed that three CMV-associated chains were specific for CMV antigens. The majority of TCR sequences were rare, yet some public TCRs appeared in many donors.

About this clone: The antigen is undetermined.

The data were produced by immunoSEQ multiplex PCR, yet TCRdb's version contains in-frame clones alone and is incomplete. The sample has 100,000 or so clones, about 88% seen once; the top ten hold over 3%. The sequencing sample was made of PBMCs. This sequence originates from a woman between 18 and 29 years old in good health and CMV-seropositive.

The DNA for the CDR3 is TGTGCCAGCACCGGACACGGCAATGAGCAGTTCTTC. It codes for CASTGHGNEQFF. The chain is built from TRBV9 and TRBJ2-1, with a possible D match to TRBD1 (5 bases). V was shortened by 6 bases and J by 6 bases, with 10 bases between the two germline ends. From germline, CDR1 is SGDLS and CDR2 YYNGEE. This CDR3 comprises 12 residues. The full variable domain, with the rest looked up from reference TRBV9 and TRBJ2-1, is DSGVTQTPKHLITATGQRVTLRCSPRSGDLSVYWYQQSLDQGLQFLIQYYNGEERAKGNILERFSAQQFPDLHSELNLSSLELGDSALYFCASTGHGNEQFFGPGTRLTVL.